The 21 T cell receptor beta chains below were found in one sample sequenced in a study of CD8 T cells in Susac syndrome. A quantity of about 0.5 to 1 ug RNA underwent reverse transcription using random hexamers. TCRdb re-derived calls from the immunoSEQ multiplex PCR reads in MiXCR, one entry per CDR3 protein. The top ten clones hold 0.095% of a sample with about 210,000 distinct CDR3 sequences, 95% of them seen once. Source material: CD4+ T cells from PBMCs. The receptors originated from a human donor with multiple sclerosis.

The V gene is TRBV29-1, the J gene TRBJ1-3, with 9 positions matching TRBD1. The CDR3 contains 14 residues. V gave up 3 bases and J gave up 1 base; unmatched junction bases: 1. CDR1 and CDR2 from the germline V gene are SQVTM and ANQGSEA. The CDR3 nucleotides are TGCAGCGTTGAGGGGACAGGGTCTGGAAACACCATATATTTT. Amino acid sequence: CSVEGTGSGNTIYF.

The chain joins TRBV30 to TRBJ2-3; 8 bases are shared with TRBD2. The CDR3 contains 16 residues. With V trimmed by 2 bases and J by 0 bases, 7 bases remained unmatched. From germline, CDR1 is GTSNPN and CDR2 SVGIG (reference sequence). CDR3 coding DNA: TGTGCCTGGAGTACCGGGACTAGGGGAAGCACAGATACGCAGTATTTT. Translated, it gives CAWSTGTRGSTDTQYF.

V is TRBV14 and J is TRBJ2-7; unclear D gene. The CDR3 spans 13 residues. CDR1 and CDR2 from the germline V gene are SGHDN and FVKESK. The V end was cut by 0 bases, the J end by 3 bases, with 6 bases between. CDR3 nucleotide sequence: TGTGCCAGCAGCCAAGATCGGTACTACGAGCAGTACTTC. Its translation is CASSQDRYYEQYF.

This clonotype was observed a handful of times. The chain combines TRBV12-3 or TRBV12-4 with TRBJ1-4; 7 bases line up with TRBD1. The CDR3 totals 14 residues. V shed 2 bases, J shed 5 bases, and the junction held 2 bases outside the gene matches. The CDR3 here is CASSLSQGNEKLFF. The DNA for the CDR3 is TGTGCCAGCAGTTTATCACAGGGGAATGAAAAACTGTTTTTT.

V usage is TRBV12-3 or TRBV12-4 and J usage is TRBJ2-6; D gene uncertain. The CDR3 is 15 residues long. The V gene lost 6 bases and the J gene lost 0 bases, with 9 bases spanning the gap. CDR3 coding DNA: TGTGCCAGCAGCATATTGAACTCTGGGGCCAACGTCCTGACTTTC. Translation: CASSILNSGANVLTF.

In this sample, this clonotype turned up once. V and J are TRBV20-1 and TRBJ1-1; 9 bases agree with TRBD1. Trimming took 4 bases from V and 11 from J; bases not matched to a gene: 2. The CDR3 contains 10 residues. The germline CDR1 and CDR2 sequences are DFQATT and SNEGSKA (reference sequence). The chain's CDR3 is CSAIQGAAFF. CDR3 in DNA: TGCAGTGCTATACAGGGGGCGGCTTTCTTT.

CDR3 loop: CASRTGDSPLHF. In DNA form, the CDR3 reads TGTGCCAGCCGCACAGGGGATTCACCCCTCCACTTT. The rearrangement links TRBV27 to TRBJ1-6, with 7 bases identical to TRBD1. J was trimmed by 8 bases and V by 8 bases; bases with no gene match: 3. The CDR3 runs 12 residues. Germline-derived CDR1 and CDR2 are MNHEY and SMNVEV (reference sequence).

This chain joins TRBV3-1 and TRBJ2-3; D is ambiguous. With 4 bases removed from V and 7 bases from J, the gap between germline ends came to 12 bases. This CDR3 is built from 13 residues. From germline, CDR1 is LGHDT and CDR2 YNNKEL (reference sequence). The chain's CDR3 is CASSLESGYTQYF. The CDR3 DNA sequence: TGTGCCAGCAGCCTCGAAAGTGGATATACGCAGTATTTT.

This chain connects TRBV15 to TRBJ2-3; D remains ambiguous. This CDR3 spans 12 amino acids. Trimming pared 6 bases from V and 0 bases from J, leaving 4 bases between. Germline V CDR1 and CDR2: LNHNV, YYDKDF (reference sequence). The CDR3 DNA reads as TGTGCCACCAGAGACAGCACAGATACGCAGTATTTT. As protein: CATRDSTDTQYF. Together with reference TRBV15 and TRBJ2-3, the CDR3 gives the full variable domain: DAMVIQNPRYQVTQFGKPVTLSCSQTLNHNVMYWYQQKSSQAPKLLFHYYDKDFNNEADTPDNFQSRRPNTSFCFLDIRSPGLGDTAMYLCATRDSTDTQYFGPGTRLTVL.

V and J are TRBV6-5 and TRBJ2-3, with a possible D match to TRBD2 (6 bases). V lost 7 bases to trimming and J lost 1 base, with 12 bases between them. In germline, CDR1 is MNHEY, CDR2 SVGAGI. This CDR3 has 14 amino acids. CDR3 sequence (DNA): TGTGCCAGCAATATTAAGCGGGGCACAGATACGCAGTATTTT. Translating gives CASNIKRGTDTQYF.

V usage is TRBV3-1 and J usage is TRBJ1-2; D may be TRBD1 (6 bases). The germline CDR1 and CDR2 sequences are LGHDT and YNNKEL (reference sequence). The V gene lost 1 base and the J gene lost 0 bases, with 12 bases spanning the gap. There are 16 residues in the CDR3. CDR3 loop: CASSQVWDTANYGYTF. Here the CDR3 DNA reads TGTGCCAGCAGCCAAGTTTGGGACACGGCTAACTATGGCTACACCTTC.

This clonotype was seen only once. The CDR3 DNA reads TGTGCCAGTAGTCCAGGAGTTTCCAATGAGCAGTTCTTC. Its translation is CASSPGVSNEQFF. This chain connects TRBV19 to TRBJ2-1; no clear D gene. The CDR3 loop spans 13 amino acids. The V gene's germline CDR1 is LNHDA and CDR2 SQIVND (reference sequence). V dropped 5 bases and J dropped 6 bases, with 11 bases sitting between them.

The chain employs TRBV20-1 and TRBJ2-1, with 12 bases matching TRBD2. The CDR3 totals 15 residues. Germline V gene lookup returns CDR1 DFQATT and CDR2 SNEGSKA (reference sequence). Losses at the gene ends were 1 base for V and 7 bases for J; bases not matched to a gene: 5. Written as DNA, the CDR3 is TGCAGTGCTAGAGGCGGACTAGCGGGAACGAATGAGCAGTTCTTC. Translating gives CSARGGLAGTNEQFF.

CDR3 protein: CASSLSTRADTQYF. Written as DNA, the CDR3 is TGTGCCAGCAGCTTATCGACTAGAGCAGATACGCAGTATTTT. The rearrangement joins TRBV11-1 to TRBJ2-3; tentatively, D is TRBD2 (6 bases). V was cut by 2 bases and J by 4 bases, with 10 bases left in between. The CDR3 consists of 14 residues. CDR1 is SGHAT, CDR2 FQDESV, per germline (reference sequence).

The V call is TRBV9, the J call TRBJ2-3; 11 bases line up with TRBD1. CDR1 and CDR2 from the germline V gene are SGDLS and YYNGEE. The CDR3 totals 16 residues. After removal of 1 base from V and 4 bases from J, the junction contained 5 bases not matched to a gene. In nucleotides, the CDR3 is TGTGCCAGCAGCGTATGGGACAGGGGGATCCCAGATACGCAGTATTTT. It yields the protein CASSVWDRGIPDTQYF.

V is TRBV3-1 and J is TRBJ2-3; the match to TRBD1 covers 7 bases. This CDR3 contains 14 residues. Germline V gene lookup returns CDR1 LGHDT and CDR2 YNNKEL (reference sequence). V lost 2 bases and J lost 5; bases outside the gene matches: 4. CDR3 nucleotide sequence: TGTGCCAGCAGCCAAACAGGGGCAGGAGATACGCAGTATTTT. Its translation is CASSQTGAGDTQYF.

The chain is built from TRBV20-1 and TRBJ2-1; 8 bases line up with TRBD2. The CDR3 covers 14 residues. V was clipped by 3 bases and J by 5 bases; unmatched bases: 6. CDR1 and CDR2 from the germline V gene are DFQATT and SNEGSKA (reference sequence). The CDR3 DNA reads TGCAGTGCTAGTCAAGCGGGAGTGAACAATGAGCAGTTCTTC. This gives the protein CSASQAGVNNEQFF.

This clonotype was seen only once. The chain uses TRBV12-3 or TRBV12-4 and TRBJ1-2; D may be TRBD1 (5 bases). The V end lost 5 bases, the J end lost 8 bases, and 15 bases lay between the germline ends. The CDR3 covers 13 residues. CDR3 coding DNA: TGTGCCAGCAGTACCGGGGCCCTTGAAGGCTACACCTTC. Its protein product is CASSTGALEGYTF.

The chain recombines TRBV25-1 with TRBJ1-2; maybe TRBD1 (5 bases). Trimming shortened V by 5 bases and J by 6 bases, and 16 bases separated the two germline ends. The CDR3 has 14 residues. Germline V gives CDR1 MGHDK, CDR2 SYGVNS. The CDR3 DNA follows: TGTGCCAGCAGTCCCCCGGGACCCTGGGATGGCTACACCTTC. This sequence encodes CASSPPGPWDGYTF.

The chain's CDR3 is CASSYAGTGEPYEQYF. As DNA, the CDR3 is TGTGCCAGCAGTTATGCCGGGACAGGGGAACCTTACGAGCAGTACTTC. The chain employs TRBV7-9 and TRBJ2-7; 10 bases line up with TRBD1. With 6 bases clipped from V and 4 bases from J, the junction kept 12 bases outside the gene matches. The germline gives CDR1 SEHNR, CDR2 FQNEAQ (reference sequence). There are 16 residues in the CDR3.

This chain joins TRBV27 and TRBJ2-5, with 9 nucleotides matching TRBD1. The CDR3 is made up of 14 amino acids. With 4 bases clipped from V and 7 bases from J, the junction kept 7 bases outside the gene matches. Germline-derived CDR1 and CDR2 are MNHEY and SMNVEV (reference sequence). CDR3 sequence: CASSSDRGLGTQYF. DNA for the CDR3: TGTGCCAGCAGTTCGGACAGGGGACTTGGGACCCAGTACTTC.